This TCR beta chain was documented in a study of blood T cell repertoires in COVID-19. Across the study: Samples came from the United States, Italy and Spain, spanning acute and convalescent COVID-19. In each case, the material was cDNA or gDNA derived from T cells, B-cell-depleted T cells, or PBMCs.

Libraries were prepared by immunoSEQ multiplex PCR; TCRdb keeps only in-frame clonotypes and omits some of them. The repertoire holds 120,000 or so clones, 81% seen once, with about 18% in the top ten. Seattle's cohort entered during active infection and was followed longitudinally. Trimming took off 4 bases at V and 3 bases at J, with 18 bases between the two ends. Per germline, CDR1 SNHLY and CDR2 FYNNEI. CDR3 size: 17 residues. The sample was peripheral blood. The origin of this receptor is a man aged 30-40 years with COVID-19, enrolled during active disease. The V and J genes are TRBV2 and TRBJ2-2; a possible D gene is TRBD1 (5 bases). CDR3 loop: CASSVDSRVGDTGELFF. CDR3 DNA: TGTGCCAGCAGTGTTGATAGCAGGGTGGGCGACACCGGGGAGCTGTTTTTT.